This T cell receptor beta chain was documented in a study of blood T cell repertoires in COVID-19. Study details: Acute and convalescent COVID-19 specimens originated in the United States, Italy and Spain. PBMCs, B-cell-depleted T cells, or T cells provided the cDNA or gDNA that made up the material.

Residents of under 25 US areas, aged about 18 to 95 years, made up the participants. Produced via immunoSEQ multiplex PCR; TCRdb's table is partial and in-frame only. The profile shows approximately 290,000 clones, approximately 85% of them singletons. The germline gives CDR1 KGHSH, CDR2 LQKENI. The CDR3 is 19 residues long. Trimming cost V 1 base and J 3 bases, with 22 bases left between them. The source of this sequence is a young woman who had recovered from COVID-19. The V call is TRBV18, the J call TRBJ1-5; D possibly corresponds to TRBD1 (6 bases). Sequenced sample: PBMCs or T cells enriched from blood (not recorded which). CDR3 residues: CASSPRTTQGRANNQPQHF. CDR3 nucleotide sequence: TGTGCCAGCTCACCACGTACAACCCAGGGGAGGGCCAACAATCAGCCCCAGCATTTT.